This T cell receptor beta chain was recovered during a study of blood T cell repertoires in COVID-19. Categorization into cohorts depended on clinical history that participants reported. Original processing notes: Reference gene primer amplification yielded estimated nucleated cell counts. Here immunoSEQ multiplex PCR was the method, and the copy in TCRdb shows in-frame clones only, minus some. V, J and clone size are taken as reported in that table, and D and trimming were inferred from the DNA itself. The table records hundreds of thousands of clones, approximately 88% of them present only once. The source of this sequence is a woman aged 40 to 49 with acute COVID-19. The sample consisted of PBMCs or T cells enriched from blood (not recorded which).

CDR3 sequence reads: CAWNQVNTEAFF. Here the CDR3 DNA reads TGTGCCTGGAACCAGGTGAACACTGAAGCTTTCTTT. The chain employs TRBV30 and TRBJ1-1, with no clear D. Germline CDR1 GTSNPN, CDR2 SVGIG (reference sequence). V dropped 4 bases and J dropped 0 bases, with 6 bases sitting between them. CDR3 length: 12 amino acids.